This T cell receptor (beta chain) was recorded in a study of T cell responses to AZD1222 COVID-19 vaccine. About the study: It was second doses at about 4 or about 12 weeks that were pooled.

Repertoires were generated with immunoSEQ multiplex PCR, while TCRdb's copy carries only in-frame clones and drops some. The sample carries about 130,000 clones, 88% recorded once. Germline loops: CDR1 SQVTM, CDR2 ANQGSEA. The CDR3 is 14 amino acids. V lost 5 bases, J lost 0 bases, and 11 bases lay in between. This chain joins TRBV29-1 and TRBJ1-3; D unresolved. The receptor was isolated from an adult in good health. The sequencing used peripheral blood, collected on day 0 of AZD1222 vaccination. The CDR3 here is CSVYDKSSGNTIYF. The CDR3 region has the DNA TGCAGCGTTTATGACAAGAGCTCTGGAAACACCATATATTTT.